The T cell receptor (beta chain) described here comes from a study of a mutant IDH1 vaccine in newly diagnosed glioma. For the study at large: Among treated patients, roughly 60% were male and 37.5% female, and mean age was about 40 years. Previous care, which was radiotherapy, temozolomide, or both, most often involved both. General study results and limits: Pseudoprogression looked unconnected to shifts in top peripheral T cell clonotypes.

On this clone itself: The antigen is not known.

TCRdb's copy holds only in-frame clones and misses some; the assay was immunoSEQ multiplex PCR. The sample carries more than 35,000 clones, 65% to 80% recorded once. This CDR3 is 16 amino acids long. The time point is: week 47, end of study. Each vaccine dose was 300 ug of mutant IDH1 20-mer peptide, with topical imiquimod. Vaccination of patients was performed eight times, in weeks 1, 3, 5, 7, 11, 15, 19 and 23. The receptor was derived from a man in his forties with glioma. The material sequenced was PBMCs, taken from a glioma patient whose treatment included an IDH1 peptide vaccine. The gene calls are TRBV21-1 and TRBJ2-2; the DNA was not compared with TRBD2, the D call given in the table. TRBV21-1 is tagged as a pseudogene. The CDR3 DNA follows: TGTGCCAGCAGCAAGGACCGGGACTCTCTACCCGGGGAGCTGTTTTTT. Protein sequence: CASSKDRDSLPGELFF.